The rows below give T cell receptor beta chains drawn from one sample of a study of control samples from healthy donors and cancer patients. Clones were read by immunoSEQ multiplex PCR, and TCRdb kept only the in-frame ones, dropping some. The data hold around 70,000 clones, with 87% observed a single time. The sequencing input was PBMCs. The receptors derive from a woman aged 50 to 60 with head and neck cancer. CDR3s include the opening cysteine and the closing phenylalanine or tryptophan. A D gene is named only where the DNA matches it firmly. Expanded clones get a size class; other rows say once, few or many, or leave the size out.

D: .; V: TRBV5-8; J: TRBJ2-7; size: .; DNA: TGTGCCAGCAGCTTGGAAACAGCCGTCTACGAGCAGTACTTC; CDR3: CASSLETAVYEQYF
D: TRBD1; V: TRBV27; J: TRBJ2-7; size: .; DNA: TGTGCCAGCAGTTTTAGGAGGACAGGGGCGAGGGACGAGCAGTACTTC; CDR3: CASSFRRTGARDEQYF
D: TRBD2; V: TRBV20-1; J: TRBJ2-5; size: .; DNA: TGCAGTGCTAGTTTAACTAGCGGGGGGTCCCAAGAGACCCAGTACTTC; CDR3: CSASLTSGGSQETQYF
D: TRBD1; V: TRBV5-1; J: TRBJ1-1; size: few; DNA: TGCGCCAGCAGCTTGAGGCAGGGGGGAAGTAACACTGAAGCTTTCTTT; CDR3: CASSLRQGGSNTEAFF
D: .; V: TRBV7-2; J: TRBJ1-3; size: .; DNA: TGTGCCAGCAGCTTAGGAGGGGACCCTGGAAACACCATATATTTT; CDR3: CASSLGGDPGNTIYF
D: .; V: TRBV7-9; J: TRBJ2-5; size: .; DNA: TGTGCCAGCAGCTTAGCGACCCCGGGGCACCAAGAGACCCAGTACTTC; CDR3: CASSLATPGHQETQYF
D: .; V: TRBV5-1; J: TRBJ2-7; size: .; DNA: TGCGCCAGCAGCTTGACAACGGACTCCTACGAGCAGTACTTC; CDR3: CASSLTTDSYEQYF
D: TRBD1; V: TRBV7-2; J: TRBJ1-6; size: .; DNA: TGTGCCAGCAGCTTAGCGGCAGGGGGCCAACTTTCACCCCTCCACTTT; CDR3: CASSLAAGGQLSPLHF
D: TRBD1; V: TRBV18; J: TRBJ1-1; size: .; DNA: TGTGCCACCGGGACAGGTTTGGGGAACACTGAAGCTTTCTTT; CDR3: CATGTGLGNTEAFF
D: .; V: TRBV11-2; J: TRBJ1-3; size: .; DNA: TGTGCCAGCAGCTCGACAGGACCCTCTGGAAACACCATATATTTT; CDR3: CASSSTGPSGNTIYF
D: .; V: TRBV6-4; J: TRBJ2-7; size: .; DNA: TGTGCCAGCAGTGACTCGTGTCTTAGAGTGAGCTCCTACGAGCAGTACTTC; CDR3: CASSDSCLRVSSYEQYF
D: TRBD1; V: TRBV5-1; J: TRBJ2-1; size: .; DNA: TGCGCCAGCAGCCTTCGGACAGGGGGCGATGAGCAGTTCTTC; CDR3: CASSLRTGGDEQFF
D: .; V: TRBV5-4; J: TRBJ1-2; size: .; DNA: TGTGCCAGCACCTTGTCTTCATTGAGCACGTATGGCTACACCTTC; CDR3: CASTLSSLSTYGYTF
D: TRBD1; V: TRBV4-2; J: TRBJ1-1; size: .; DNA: TGTGCCAGCAGCCAAGAACATCAGGGGGTAGGCACTGAAGCTTTCTTT; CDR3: CASSQEHQGVGTEAFF
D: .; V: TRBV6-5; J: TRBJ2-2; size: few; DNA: TGTGCCAGCAGTTTGGAGAGAAACACCGGGGAGCTGTTTTTT; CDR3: CASSLERNTGELFF
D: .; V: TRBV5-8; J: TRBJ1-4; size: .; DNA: TGTGCCAGCAGTGGGTTCGGGACTGGCCGAGGTGAAAAACTGTTTTTT; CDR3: CASSGFGTGRGEKLFF
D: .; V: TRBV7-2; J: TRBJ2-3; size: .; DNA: TGTGCCAGCAGCACAGATGCAGATACGCAGTATTTT; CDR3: CASSTDADTQYF
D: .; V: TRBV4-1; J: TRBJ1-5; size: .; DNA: TGCGCCAGCAGCCAAGGGACAGCTATCAATCAGCCCCAGCATTTT; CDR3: CASSQGTAINQPQHF
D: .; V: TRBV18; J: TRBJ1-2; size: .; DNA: TGTGCCAGCTCTGGACAATCGGAGAACTATGGCTACACCTTC; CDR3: CASSGQSENYGYTF
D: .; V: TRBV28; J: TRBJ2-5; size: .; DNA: TGTGCCAGCAGCCGAAGGGACAACCAAGAGACCCAGTACTTC; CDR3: CASSRRDNQETQYF
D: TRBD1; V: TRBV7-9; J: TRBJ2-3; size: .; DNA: TGTGCCAGCAGCTTCGCAACCGGGACAGGGGGCGCAGATACGCAGTATTTT; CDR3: CASSFATGTGGADTQYF
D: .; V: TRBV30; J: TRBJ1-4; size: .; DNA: TGTGCCTGGAGTGTAAGACGGGGTTCAACTAATGAAAAACTGTTTTTT; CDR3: CAWSVRRGSTNEKLFF
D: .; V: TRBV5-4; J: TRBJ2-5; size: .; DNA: TGTGCCAGCATGTTGGGGGCCGGCGGGGGTGAGACCCAGTACTTC; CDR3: CASMLGAGGGETQYF
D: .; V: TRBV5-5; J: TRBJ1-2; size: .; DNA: TGTGCCAGCAGCCTCGAGGACAGAAACTATGGCTACACCTTC; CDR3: CASSLEDRNYGYTF
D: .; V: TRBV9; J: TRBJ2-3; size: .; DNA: TGTGCCAGCAGCCTCGGAAGTGACACAGATACGCAGTATTTT; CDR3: CASSLGSDTDTQYF
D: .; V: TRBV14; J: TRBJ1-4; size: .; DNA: TGTGCCAGCAGCCAAGAGTTGGGAGGGCTTGGTGAAAAACTGTTTTTT; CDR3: CASSQELGGLGEKLFF
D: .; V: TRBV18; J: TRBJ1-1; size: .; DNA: TGTGCCAGCTCACCAGGACCGACCCTTGAAGCTTTCTTT; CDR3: CASSPGPTLEAFF
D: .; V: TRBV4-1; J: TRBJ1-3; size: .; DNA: TGCGCCAGCAGCCAGGTCGGGAGTCAGAGCTCTGGAAACACCATATATTTT; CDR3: CASSQVGSQSSGNTIYF
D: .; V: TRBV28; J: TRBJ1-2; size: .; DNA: TGTGCCACCGGATCGGGCGTATATGGCTACACCTTC; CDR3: CATGSGVYGYTF
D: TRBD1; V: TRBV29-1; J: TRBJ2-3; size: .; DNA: TGCAGCGGAGGGACAGGGGGGGGCGATACGCAGTATTTT; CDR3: CSGGTGGGDTQYF
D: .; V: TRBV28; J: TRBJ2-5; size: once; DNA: TGTGCCAGCAGTCCCCCCCAAGAGACCCAGTACTTC; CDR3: CASSPPQETQYF
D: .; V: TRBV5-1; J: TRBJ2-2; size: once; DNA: TGCGCCAGCAGCCTGGAGGCAGGGGAGCTGTTTTTT; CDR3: CASSLEAGELFF
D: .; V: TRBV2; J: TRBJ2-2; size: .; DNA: TGTGCCAGCAGTGAATTTAGACGTGGGGCCGGGGAGCTGTTTTTT; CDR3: CASSEFRRGAGELFF